Listed below are T cell receptor beta chains from one sample, sequenced in a study of cytomegalovirus exposure and HLA in healthy donors. Libraries were prepared by immunoSEQ multiplex PCR; TCRdb keeps only in-frame clonotypes and omits some of them. The sample has approximately 160,000 clones, roughly 82% seen once. The sequencing input was PBMCs. These receptors originate from a young man in good health and CMV-seropositive. Both conserved end residues are part of each CDR3. The D gene is left open where the match is weak. The size entry is marked missing in some rows and otherwise reads once, few, many or a size class.

clone size	CDR3 length	V gene	J gene	D gene	CDR3 protein	CDR3 DNA
NA	12	TRBV14	TRBJ1-5	NA	CASSQVGVPQHF	TGTGCCAGCAGCCAAGTTGGAGTGCCCCAGCATTTT
few	14	TRBV28	TRBJ2-2	NA	CASSLTGSTGELFF	TGTGCCAGCAGTTTAACAGGGTCGACCGGGGAGCTGTTTTTT
NA	15	TRBV5-4	TRBJ2-1	TRBD1	CASSSGTGFYNEQFF	TGTGCCAGCAGCTCAGGGACAGGGTTCTACAATGAGCAGTTCTTC
once	15	TRBV5-4	TRBJ2-2	NA	CASSLVGQVTGELFF	TGTGCCAGCAGCTTGGTGGGGCAGGTGACCGGGGAGCTGTTTTTT
few	13	TRBV7-9	TRBJ2-7	NA	CASSSTGFYEQYF	TGTGCCAGCAGCTCAACAGGGTTTTACGAGCAGTACTTC
few	17	TRBV28	TRBJ2-7	TRBD2	CASSQSPGLAGGYEQYF	TGTGCCAGCAGTCAGAGCCCCGGACTAGCGGGAGGATACGAGCAGTACTTC
few	17	TRBV7-9	TRBJ1-1	NA	CASSPTQGKAGNTEAFF	TGTGCCAGCAGCCCCACTCAGGGGAAGGCGGGGAACACTGAAGCTTTCTTT
NA	16	TRBV6-5	TRBJ2-1	TRBD2	CASSYSKLAGEVEQFF	TGTGCCAGCAGTTACTCGAAACTAGCGGGGGAGGTTGAGCAGTTCTTC
once	15	TRBV29-1	TRBJ2-1	TRBD1	CSASGTGASYNEQFF	TGCAGCGCTTCCGGGACAGGGGCCTCCTACAATGAGCAGTTCTTC
NA	17	TRBV19	TRBJ2-3	TRBD2	CASSTDGLEGWPDTQYF	TGTGCCAGTAGTACCGACGGACTAGAAGGTTGGCCAGATACGCAGTATTTT
NA	15	TRBV11-1	TRBJ1-5	TRBD1	CASTSGTGPYQPQHF	TGTGCCAGCACCTCCGGGACAGGGCCATATCAGCCCCAGCATTTT
NA	15	TRBV2	TRBJ2-2	NA	CASSEETLGTGELFF	TGTGCCAGCAGTGAAGAGACATTAGGTACCGGGGAGCTGTTTTTT
few	14	TRBV30	TRBJ1-4	TRBD1	CAWSVTQGIGKLFF	TGTGCCTGGAGTGTAACACAGGGGATCGGCAAACTGTTTTTT
NA	15	TRBV5-6	TRBJ1-5	NA	CASSLSGTINQPQHF	TGTGCCAGCAGCTTGTCGGGGACTATAAATCAGCCCCAGCATTTT
NA	15	TRBV11-3	TRBJ2-2	NA	CASSLGQTNTGELFF	TGTGCCAGCAGCTTAGGACAAACGAACACCGGGGAGCTGTTTTTT
NA	14	TRBV2	TRBJ1-5	NA	CAGSVRDKNRPQHF	TGTGCCGGCAGTGTCAGGGACAAGAATCGGCCCCAGCATTTT
few	13	TRBV27	TRBJ2-1	NA	CASRQFLYNEQFF	TGTGCCAGCAGACAGTTCCTTTACAATGAGCAGTTCTTC
NA	13	TRBV19	TRBJ1-4	TRBD1	CASSPDRGEKLFF	TGTGCCAGTAGTCCCGACAGGGGTGAAAAACTGTTTTTT
NA	15	TRBV6-1	TRBJ1-1	TRBD1	CASSSLATGGTEAFF	TGTGCCAGCAGTTCTTTGGCGACAGGGGGCACTGAAGCTTTCTTT
NA	13	TRBV2	TRBJ1-1	TRBD1	CASSDRGNTEAFF	TGTGCCAGCAGCGACAGGGGGAACACTGAAGCTTTCTTT
NA	17	TRBV7-9	TRBJ1-3	TRBD1	CASSAGQGLISGNTIYF	TGTGCCAGCAGCGCGGGACAGGGGTTAATCTCTGGAAACACCATATATTTT
NA	19	TRBV18	TRBJ1-2	TRBD1	CASSGSLSGGGPANYGYTF	TGTGCCAGCTCAGGTTCTCTATCAGGGGGCGGCCCAGCTAACTATGGCTACACCTTC
NA	13	TRBV7-2	TRBJ1-1	NA	CASSLDRNTEAFF	TGTGCCAGCAGCTTAGACAGGAACACTGAAGCTTTCTTT
NA	15	TRBV6-5	TRBJ2-7	NA	CASTSRAASSYEQYF	TGTGCCAGCACCTCCAGGGCTGCGAGCTCCTACGAGCAGTACTTC
NA	16	TRBV7-9	TRBJ2-2	TRBD1	CASRGEGARNTGELFF	TGTGCCAGCAGGGGAGAGGGGGCGCGGAACACCGGGGAGCTGTTTTTT
NA	14	TRBV5-4	TRBJ2-7	NA	CASSLTGRSYEQYF	TGTGCCAGCAGCTTGACAGGAAGGAGCTACGAGCAGTACTTC
NA	19	TRBV9	TRBJ2-1	TRBD2	CASSVAGLAVIEAYNEQFF	TGTGCCAGCAGCGTAGCAGGACTAGCGGTTATTGAGGCCTACAATGAGCAGTTCTTC
NA	15	TRBV10-3	TRBJ2-7	TRBD1	CAIRKRTGSAYEQYF	TGTGCCATCAGGAAACGGACAGGGTCGGCCTACGAGCAGTACTTC
NA	11	TRBV13	TRBJ2-7	NA	CASSSRDEQYF	TGTGCCAGCAGCTCCAGGGACGAGCAGTACTTC
NA	18	TRBV5-6	TRBJ1-2	NA	CASSFSFSGVISNYGYTF	TGTGCCAGCAGCTTCTCCTTTTCAGGTGTGATATCTAACTATGGCTACACCTTC
NA	16	TRBV19	TRBJ2-4	NA	CASSIRGAMAKNIQYF	TGTGCCAGTAGTATTCGGGGGGCGATGGCCAAAAACATTCAGTACTTC
NA	18	TRBV7-8	TRBJ2-1	TRBD2	CASSPSKPGLAGGDEQFF	TGTGCCAGCAGCCCTAGTAAACCGGGACTAGCGGGAGGAGATGAGCAGTTCTTC
NA	13	TRBV4-1	TRBJ2-7	NA	CASSQPGSYEQYF	TGCGCCAGCAGCCAACCGGGATCCTACGAGCAGTACTTC
NA	11	TRBV6-1	TRBJ2-7	NA	CASSVSYEQYF	TGTGCCAGCAGTGTATCCTACGAGCAGTACTTC
NA	13	TRBV13	TRBJ2-5	NA	CASSLRGQETQYF	TGTGCCAGCAGCTTACGGGGCCAAGAGACCCAGTACTTC
NA	14	TRBV28	TRBJ2-7	TRBD2	CASSSREGLYEQYF	TGTGCCAGCAGTTCGCGGGAGGGCCTGTACGAGCAGTACTTC
NA	16	TRBV18	TRBJ2-1	NA	CASSQTRPGSYNEQFF	TGTGCCAGCTCGCAGACTCGTCCCGGGTCGTACAATGAGCAGTTCTTC